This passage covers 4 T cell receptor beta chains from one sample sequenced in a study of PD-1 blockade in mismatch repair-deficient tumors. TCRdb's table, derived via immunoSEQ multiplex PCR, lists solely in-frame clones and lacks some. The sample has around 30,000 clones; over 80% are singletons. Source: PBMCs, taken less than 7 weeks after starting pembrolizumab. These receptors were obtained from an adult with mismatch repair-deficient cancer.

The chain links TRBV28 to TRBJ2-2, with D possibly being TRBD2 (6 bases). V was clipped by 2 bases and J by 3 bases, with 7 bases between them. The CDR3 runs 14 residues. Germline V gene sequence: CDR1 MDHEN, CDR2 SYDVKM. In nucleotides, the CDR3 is TGTGCCAGCAGTTTAAGCGGGTACACCGGGGAGCTGTTTTTT. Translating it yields CASSLSGYTGELFF.

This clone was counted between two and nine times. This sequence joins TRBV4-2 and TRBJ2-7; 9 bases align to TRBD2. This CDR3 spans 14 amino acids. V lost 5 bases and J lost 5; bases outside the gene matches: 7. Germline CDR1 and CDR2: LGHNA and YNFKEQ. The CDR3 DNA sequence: TGTGCCAGCAGCGGGGGCGGGAGGGCCAACGAGCAGTACTTC. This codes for CASSGGGRANEQYF.

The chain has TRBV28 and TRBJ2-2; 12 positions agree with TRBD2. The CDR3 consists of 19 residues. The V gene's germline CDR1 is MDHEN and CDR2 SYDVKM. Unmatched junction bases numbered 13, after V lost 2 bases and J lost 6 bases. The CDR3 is CASSLSGLAGSGRSGELFF. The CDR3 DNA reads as TGTGCCAGCAGTTTAAGTGGACTAGCGGGGAGTGGAAGGTCCGGGGAGCTGTTTTTT.

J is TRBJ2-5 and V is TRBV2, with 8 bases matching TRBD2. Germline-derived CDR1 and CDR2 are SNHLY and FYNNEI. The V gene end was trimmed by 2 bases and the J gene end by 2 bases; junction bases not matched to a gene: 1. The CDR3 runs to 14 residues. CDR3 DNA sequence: TGTGCCAGCAGTGAATCGGGGGGGCAAGAGACCCAGTACTTC. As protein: CASSESGGQETQYF. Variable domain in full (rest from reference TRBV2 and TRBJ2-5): EPEVTQTPSHQVTQMGQEVILRCVPISNHLYFYWYRQILGQKVEFLVSFYNNEISEKSEIFDDQFSVERPDGSNFTLKIRSTKLEDSAMYFCASSESGGQETQYFGPGTRLLVL.